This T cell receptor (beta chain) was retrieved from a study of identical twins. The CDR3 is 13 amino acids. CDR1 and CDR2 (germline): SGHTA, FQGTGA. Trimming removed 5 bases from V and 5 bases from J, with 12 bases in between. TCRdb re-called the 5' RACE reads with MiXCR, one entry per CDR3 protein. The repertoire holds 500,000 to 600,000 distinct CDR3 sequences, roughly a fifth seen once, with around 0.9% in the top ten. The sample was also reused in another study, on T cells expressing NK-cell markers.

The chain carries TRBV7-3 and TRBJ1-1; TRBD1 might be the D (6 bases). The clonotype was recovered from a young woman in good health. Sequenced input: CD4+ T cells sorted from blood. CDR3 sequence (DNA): TGTGCCAGCAGCCAAACAGGGAGGACTGAAGCTTTCTTT. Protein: CASSQTGRTEAFF.